This record looks at one T cell receptor (beta chain) sequence and its context. No antigen is known for it. Only in-frame clones appear in the TCRdb table, and some are missing; sequencing was by immunoSEQ multiplex PCR. The data contain 100,000 to 150,000 clones, over 75% of them seen just once; the ten biggest clones take up roughly 6%. The CDR3 has 12 amino acids. The V end was cut by 3 bases, the J end by 7 bases, with 6 bases between. Germline V gene lookup returns CDR1 MNHEY and CDR2 SMNVEV (reference sequence). Time point meaning: blood 2 weeks post-SBRT. Treatment of the sample: 15 Gy SBRT to primary tumor, nephrectomy 4 weeks later. The tumor was a clear cell renal cell carcinoma. The sample belongs to a study of radiation and T cells in renal cell carcinoma. General study findings and limits: Top tumor clonotypes rose in blood 2 weeks post-radiation, then contracted.

V usage is TRBV27 and J usage is TRBJ2-2; D not certain. This clonotype was sampled from a man over 45 with renal cell carcinoma. The material sequenced was blood, taken from a patient whose treatment included radiotherapy and nephrectomy. CDR3 sequence (DNA): TGTGCCAGCAGTTTTTCAGTCGGGGAGCTGTTTTTT. Translation gives CASSFSVGELFF.